The clone carrying this T cell receptor beta chain was seen a single time. The antigen is undetermined. The CDR3 covers 16 residues. V shed 3 bases and J shed 3 bases, with 15 bases lying between them. Germline V gives CDR1 SEHNR, CDR2 FQNEAQ (reference sequence). This record belongs to a study of OX40 agonist ivuxolimab in advanced cancers. For the study at large: Patients' therapy was ivuxolimab, an antibody that acts as an agonist of OX40 (CD134). Overall study findings and caveats: Among T cells, CD8+ cells averaged more expanded clones than CD4+ cells.

Data came from immunoSEQ multiplex PCR; TCRdb stores just in-frame clones and leaves some out. The sample lists tens of thousands of clones, approximately 80% occurring once. The starting material was CD4+ or CD8+ T cells sorted from blood, obtained in a trial of the OX40 agonist ivuxolimab. The V gene is TRBV7-9, the J gene TRBJ2-1; D is uncertain. This receptor was taken from an adult with an advanced solid tumor such as melanoma, head and neck, liver or kidney cancer. The CDR3 reads CASSFVSSASYNEQFF. CDR3 DNA: TGTGCCAGCAGCTTCGTTAGTTCGGCGAGCTACAATGAGCAGTTCTTC.